The clone carrying this T cell receptor beta chain has a handful of counts. At the deep level, the assay was run. Template amounts of 300 to 350 ng DNA, 25,000 to 35,000 T cell genomes, were employed in unsorted PBMC replicate PCRs. The assay was immunoSEQ multiplex PCR, and TCRdb's table has in-frame clones only and misses some. The sample has around 440,000 clones; 70% to 80% are singletons. This specimen belongs to a study of shared clonotypes between healthy human individuals. V gave up 10 bases and J gave up 6 bases, with 19 bases separating them. Germline V gives CDR1 MNHEY, CDR2 SMNVEV (reference sequence). CDR3 length equals 14 residues.

The chain carries TRBV27 and TRBJ2-1, with a possible D match to TRBD2 (6 bases). Material: PBMCs. The clonotype originates from a woman between 40 and 50 years old in good health. Some clones in this sample may be carry-over from other donors' samples. CDR3 protein: CATVDLGLSNEQFF. As DNA, the CDR3 is TGTGCCACCGTGGACTTGGGACTGAGCAATGAGCAGTTCTTC.